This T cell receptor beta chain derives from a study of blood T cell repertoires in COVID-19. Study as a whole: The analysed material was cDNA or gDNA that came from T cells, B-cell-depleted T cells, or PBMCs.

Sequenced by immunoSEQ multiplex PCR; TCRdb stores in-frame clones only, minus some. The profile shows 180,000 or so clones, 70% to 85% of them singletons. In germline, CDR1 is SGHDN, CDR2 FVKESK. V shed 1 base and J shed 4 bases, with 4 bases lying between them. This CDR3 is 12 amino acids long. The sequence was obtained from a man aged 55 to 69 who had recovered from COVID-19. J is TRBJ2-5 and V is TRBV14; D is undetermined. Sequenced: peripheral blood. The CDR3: CASSQVGETQYF. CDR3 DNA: TGTGCCAGCAGCCAAGTCGGAGAGACCCAGTACTTC.